This T cell receptor beta chain is drawn from a study of blood T cells in healthy people across ages. As concerns this clonotype: The antigen is undetermined.

A J-beta primer mix and a sample-barcoded 5' primer were used in a second PCR of roughly 7 to 12 cycles. One entry per CDR3 protein, called by TCRdb with MiXCR from the 5' RACE reads. Among just under 750,000 distinct CDR3 sequences listed, 22% were seen once. With 4 bases removed from V and 3 bases from J, the gap between germline ends came to 16 bases. The germline gives CDR1 SGDLS, CDR2 YYNGEE. The CDR3 is 15 amino acids. General study points: The fall in TCR beta diversity per million T cells was roughly linear with age.

Total RNA was extracted at no less than 6 micrograms per sample. The chain employs TRBV9 and TRBJ1-2; D ambiguous. The sample taken for sequencing was blood. This clonotype was sampled from a man aged 70-80 years in good health. The DNA of the CDR3 is TGTGCCAGCAGCACTGCCCCGGGTGCGGACTATGGCTACACCTTC. Its protein product is CASSTAPGADYGYTF.